One and the same sample provided the 3 T cell receptor beta chains below, sequenced in a study of blood T cell repertoires in COVID-19. Repertoires were generated with immunoSEQ multiplex PCR, while TCRdb's copy carries only in-frame clones and drops some. The data hold around 130,000 clones, with about 75% observed a single time. Sequenced input: peripheral blood. These receptor sequences come from an elderly man with acute or convalescent COVID-19.

The J gene is TRBJ1-5, the V gene TRBV27; D remains unclear. Germline values: CDR1 MNHEY, CDR2 SMNVEV (reference sequence). The CDR3 sequence is 17 residues long. V was pared by 5 bases and J by 1 base, with 18 bases between. The CDR3 spells CASSTRQSPRSNQPQHF. In DNA form, the CDR3 reads TGTGCCAGCAGTACCCGACAAAGCCCGAGAAGCAATCAGCCCCAGCATTTT.

The CDR3 reads CASRAGTGGNEQFF. CDR3 bases: TGTGCCAGCAGGGCCGGGACAGGGGGCAATGAGCAGTTCTTC. This chain joins TRBV5-4 and TRBJ2-1, with 11 bases identical to TRBD1. This CDR3 region has 14 residues. Germline loops: CDR1 SGHNT, CDR2 YYREEE (reference sequence). Trimming took 5 bases from V and 6 from J; bases not matched to a gene: 4.

The V and J genes are TRBV6-5 and TRBJ2-1; 9 positions match TRBD1. J lost 5 bases, V lost 3 bases, and 5 bases had no gene match. Germline V lookup: CDR1 MNHEY, CDR2 SVGAGI. The CDR3 length is 15 residues. For the CDR3, the DNA is TGTGCCAGCAGTTATACCGGGACAGGGAACAATGAGCAGTTCTTC. Its protein is CASSYTGTGNNEQFF.